The present entry profiles one T cell receptor (beta chain) with its context. The data originate from a study of cytomegalovirus exposure and HLA in healthy donors. It was with 60 Vbeta and 13 Jbeta primers that the PCR ran. TCRdb's table, derived via immunoSEQ multiplex PCR, lists solely in-frame clones and lacks some. The ten most abundant clones cover 5.5% to 7% of a sample with about 34,000 clones. Germline values: CDR1 WSHSY, CDR2 SAAADI. The V gene lost 10 bases and the J gene lost 0 bases, with 16 bases spanning the gap. The CDR3 consists of 14 residues. The origin of this receptor is a human donor in good health. The sequenced sample consisted of PBMCs. The V gene is TRBV10-2, the J gene TRBJ2-7; possible D gene TRBD1, 6 bases. This CDR3 reads CATAGAGNSYEQYF. CDR3 bases: TGCGCCACCGCAGGGGCAGGGAACTCCTACGAGCAGTACTTC.